One and the same sample provided the 7 T cell receptor beta chains below, sequenced in a study of cytomegalovirus exposure and HLA in healthy donors. Primers: 60 Vbeta forward and 13 Jbeta reverse. Clones were read by immunoSEQ multiplex PCR, and TCRdb kept only the in-frame ones, dropping some. The sample features 150,000 to 200,000 clones, with about 0.81% in its top ten. The source material was PBMCs. These receptors all come from a woman aged 18 to 35 in good health and CMV-seropositive.

The chain uses TRBV18 and TRBJ2-1; 11 bases are shared with TRBD2. Germline V gene sequence: CDR1 KGHSH, CDR2 LQKENI. Unmatched junction bases numbered 9, after V lost 6 bases and J lost 5 bases. The CDR3 is made up of 16 amino acids. The CDR3 sequence: CASSWTLAGGDNEQFF. The DNA of the CDR3 is TGTGCCAGCTCCTGGACTTTAGCGGGAGGGGACAATGAGCAGTTCTTC.

The V and J genes are TRBV4-2 and TRBJ1-3; a weak D match, TRBD1 (5 bases). The germline gives CDR1 LGHNA, CDR2 YNFKEQ. This CDR3 contains 15 residues. V was cut by 0 bases and J by 8 bases, with 14 bases left in between. The CDR3 sequence is CASSQEIGRADTIYF. The CDR3 nucleotides read TGTGCCAGCAGCCAAGAGATCGGCAGGGCTGACACCATATATTTT.

The chain combines TRBV7-9 with TRBJ1-1, with 7 bases matching TRBD1. V shed 8 bases and J 4 bases; nucleotides not matched to a gene: 7. Per germline, CDR1 SEHNR and CDR2 FQNEAQ (reference sequence). This CDR3 is built from 13 residues. The CDR3 here is CASGRQGSTEAFF. CDR3 sequence (DNA): TGTGCCAGCGGGAGACAGGGATCCACTGAAGCTTTCTTT. Complete variable domain (other parts from reference TRBV7-9 and TRBJ1-1): DTGVSQNPRHKITKRGQNVTFRCDPISEHNRLYWYRQTLGQGPEFLTYFQNEAQLEKSRLLSDRFSAERPKGSFSTLEIQRTEQGDSAMYLCASGRQGSTEAFFGQGTRLTVV.

V is TRBV30 and J is TRBJ2-5, with D perhaps matching TRBD1 (6 bases). This CDR3 region has 13 residues. With 4 bases removed from V and 3 bases from J, the gap between germline ends came to 12 bases. From germline, CDR1 is GTSNPN and CDR2 SVGIG (reference sequence). The CDR3 nucleotides are TGTGCCTGGAACAAAGCAGGGGAAGAGACCCAGTACTTC. This encodes CAWNKAGEETQYF.

The J gene is TRBJ1-2, the V gene TRBV6-5, with D perhaps matching TRBD1 (5 bases). V dropped 2 bases and J dropped 1 base, with 8 bases sitting between them. The CDR3 spans 14 residues. Germline V CDR1 and CDR2: MNHEY, SVGAGI. In DNA, the CDR3 is TGTGCCAGCAGTTACACGGACAATAACTATGGCTACACCTTC. Amino acids: CASSYTDNNYGYTF.

The chain uses TRBV11-2 and TRBJ2-7; TRBD2 might be the D (5 bases). Germline CDR1 SGHAT, CDR2 FQNNGV. Deletions cut 0 bases from V and 4 bases from J, with 16 bases between. CDR3 size: 16 residues. CDR3 nucleotide sequence: TGTGCCAGCAGCTTAGAAGGGCTTGCCGGGGAATACGAGCAGTACTTC. It yields the protein CASSLEGLAGEYEQYF.

The chain has TRBV11-3 and TRBJ2-7; 9 positions match TRBD2. V shed 5 bases, J shed 1 base, and the junction held 9 bases outside the gene matches. The CDR3 is 16 amino acids. Germline lookup yields CDR1 SGHNT and CDR2 YENEEA. CDR3 DNA sequence: TGTGCCAGCAGCGATAGCGGGGGCCCCGAATCCTACGAGCAGTACTTC. Translated, it gives CASSDSGGPESYEQYF.